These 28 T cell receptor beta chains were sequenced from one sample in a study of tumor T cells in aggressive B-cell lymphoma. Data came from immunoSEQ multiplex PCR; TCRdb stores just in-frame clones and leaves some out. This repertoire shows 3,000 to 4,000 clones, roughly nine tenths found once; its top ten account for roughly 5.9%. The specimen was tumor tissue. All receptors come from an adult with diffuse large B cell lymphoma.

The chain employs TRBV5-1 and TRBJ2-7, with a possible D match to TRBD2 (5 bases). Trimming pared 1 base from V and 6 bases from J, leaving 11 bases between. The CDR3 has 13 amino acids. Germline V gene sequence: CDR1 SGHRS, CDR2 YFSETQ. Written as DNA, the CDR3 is TGCGCCAGCAGCTTGAATCCTAGCATCGAGCAGTACTTC. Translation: CASSLNPSIEQYF.

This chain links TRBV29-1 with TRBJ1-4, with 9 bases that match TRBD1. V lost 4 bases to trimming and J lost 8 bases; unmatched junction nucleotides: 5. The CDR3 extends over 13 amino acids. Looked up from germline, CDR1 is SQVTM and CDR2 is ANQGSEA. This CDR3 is CSVVPGQGEKLFF. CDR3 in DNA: TGCAGCGTTGTACCGGGACAGGGAGAAAAACTGTTTTTT.

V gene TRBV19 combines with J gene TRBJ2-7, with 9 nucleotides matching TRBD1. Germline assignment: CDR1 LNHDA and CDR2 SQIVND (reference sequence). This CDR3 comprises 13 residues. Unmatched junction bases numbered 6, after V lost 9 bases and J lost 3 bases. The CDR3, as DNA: TGTGCCAGCTCGGGACAGGGATTCTACGAGCAGTACTTC. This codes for CASSGQGFYEQYF.

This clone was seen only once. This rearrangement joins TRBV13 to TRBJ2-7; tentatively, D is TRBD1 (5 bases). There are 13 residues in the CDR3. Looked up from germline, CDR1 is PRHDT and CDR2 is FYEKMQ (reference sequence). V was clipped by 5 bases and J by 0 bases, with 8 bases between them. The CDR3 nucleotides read TGTGCCAGCAGCCCAGACAGCTCCTACGAGCAGTACTTC. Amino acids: CASSPDSSYEQYF.

CDR3 bases: TGTGCCAGCAGCGTTGGACAGGGCAATCAGCCCCAGCATTTT. It translates to CASSVGQGNQPQHF. The gene calls are TRBV9 and TRBJ1-5; 7 nucleotides agree with TRBD1. Germline V lookup: CDR1 SGDLS, CDR2 YYNGEE. The junction had 1 base not matched to a gene; V was cut back by 2 bases and J by 2 bases. The CDR3 spans 14 residues.

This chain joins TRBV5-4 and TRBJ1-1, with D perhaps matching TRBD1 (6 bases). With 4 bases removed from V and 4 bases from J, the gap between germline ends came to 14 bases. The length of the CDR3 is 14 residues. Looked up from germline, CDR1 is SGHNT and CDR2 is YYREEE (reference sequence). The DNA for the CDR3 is TGTGCCAGCAGCCCCAGGGGTATTCGCACTGAAGCTTTCTTT. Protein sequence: CASSPRGIRTEAFF.

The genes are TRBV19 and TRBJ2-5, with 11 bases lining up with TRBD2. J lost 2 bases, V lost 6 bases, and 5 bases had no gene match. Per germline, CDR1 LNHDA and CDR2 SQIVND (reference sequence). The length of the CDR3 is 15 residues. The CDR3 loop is CASSLRLAGQETQYF. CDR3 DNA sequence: TGTGCCAGTAGCCTAAGACTAGCGGGGCAAGAGACCCAGTACTTC.

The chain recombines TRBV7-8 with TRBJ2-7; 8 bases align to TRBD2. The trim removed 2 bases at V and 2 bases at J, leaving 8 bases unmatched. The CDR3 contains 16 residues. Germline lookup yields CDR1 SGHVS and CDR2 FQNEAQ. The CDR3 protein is CASSLQFAGGTYEQYF. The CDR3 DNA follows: TGTGCCAGCAGCTTACAGTTTGCGGGAGGAACCTACGAGCAGTACTTC.

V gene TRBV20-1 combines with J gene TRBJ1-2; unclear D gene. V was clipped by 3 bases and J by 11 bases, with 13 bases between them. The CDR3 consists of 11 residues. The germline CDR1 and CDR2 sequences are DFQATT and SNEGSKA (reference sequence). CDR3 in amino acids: CSASKEPWYTF. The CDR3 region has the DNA TGCAGTGCTAGTAAGGAGCCGTGGTACACCTTC.

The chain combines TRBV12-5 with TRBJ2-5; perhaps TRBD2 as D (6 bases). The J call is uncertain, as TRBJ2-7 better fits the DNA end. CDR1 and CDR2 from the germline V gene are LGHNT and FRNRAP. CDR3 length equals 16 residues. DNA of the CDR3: TGTGCTAGTGGTCCCACTTTGGGGGAGGTGCTCTTCGAGCAGTACTTC. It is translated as CASGPTLGEVLFEQYF.

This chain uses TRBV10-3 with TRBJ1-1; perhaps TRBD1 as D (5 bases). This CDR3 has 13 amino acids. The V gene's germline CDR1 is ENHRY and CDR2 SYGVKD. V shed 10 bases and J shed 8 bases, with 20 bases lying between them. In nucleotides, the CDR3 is TGTGCCAACCGGGAGCAGGGTGGAAGGGAAGCTTTCTTT. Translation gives CANREQGGREAFF.

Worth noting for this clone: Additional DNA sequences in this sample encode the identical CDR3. The CDR3 nucleotides read TGTGCCAGCAGCTTAGATCTGGGGCTAGCGGGAGAACCTGAGACCCAGTACTTC. Translated, it gives CASSLDLGLAGEPETQYF. J is TRBJ2-5 and V is TRBV11-3, with 10 positions matching TRBD2. There are 18 residues in the CDR3. V was pared by 0 bases and J by 5 bases, with 12 bases of the junction left unmatched. Germline CDR1 and CDR2: SGHNT and YENEEA.

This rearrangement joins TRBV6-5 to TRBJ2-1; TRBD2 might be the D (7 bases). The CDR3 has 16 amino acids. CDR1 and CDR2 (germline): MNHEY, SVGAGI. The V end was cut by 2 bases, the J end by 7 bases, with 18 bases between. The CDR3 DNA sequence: TGTGCCAGCAGTTACGCTGGGGGGGCGGAGATGAATGAGCAGTTCTTC. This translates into CASSYAGGAEMNEQFF.

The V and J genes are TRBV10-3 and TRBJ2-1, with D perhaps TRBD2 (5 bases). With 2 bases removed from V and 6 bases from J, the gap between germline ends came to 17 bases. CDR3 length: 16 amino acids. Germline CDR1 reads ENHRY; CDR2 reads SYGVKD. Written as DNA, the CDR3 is TGTGCCATCAGTGAGCTCCGGGATCCCCCCGGCAATGAGCAGTTCTTC. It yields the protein CAISELRDPPGNEQFF.

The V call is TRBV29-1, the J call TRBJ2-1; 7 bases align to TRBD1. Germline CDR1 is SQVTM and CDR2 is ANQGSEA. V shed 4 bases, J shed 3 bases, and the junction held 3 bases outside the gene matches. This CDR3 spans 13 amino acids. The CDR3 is CSVGGQFYNEQFF. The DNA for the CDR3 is TGCAGCGTTGGGGGACAGTTCTACAATGAGCAGTTCTTC.

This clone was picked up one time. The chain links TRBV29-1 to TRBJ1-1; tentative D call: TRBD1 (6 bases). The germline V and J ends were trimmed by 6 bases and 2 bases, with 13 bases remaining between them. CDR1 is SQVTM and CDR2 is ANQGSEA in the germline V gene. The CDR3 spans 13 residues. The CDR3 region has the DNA TGCAGCGTCACAACAGGGATAAACACTGAAGCTTTCTTT. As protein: CSVTTGINTEAFF.

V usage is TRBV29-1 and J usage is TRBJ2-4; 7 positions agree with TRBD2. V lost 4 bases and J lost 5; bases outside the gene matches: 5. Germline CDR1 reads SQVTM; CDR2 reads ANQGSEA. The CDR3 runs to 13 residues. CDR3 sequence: CSVGEGPQNIQYF. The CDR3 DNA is TGCAGCGTTGGGGAGGGTCCGCAAAACATTCAGTACTTC.

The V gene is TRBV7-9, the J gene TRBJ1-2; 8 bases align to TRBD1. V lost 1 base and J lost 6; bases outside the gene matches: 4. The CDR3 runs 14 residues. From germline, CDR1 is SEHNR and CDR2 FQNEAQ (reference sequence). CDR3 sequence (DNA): TGTGCCAGCAGCTTAGACAGGGGGTGGAATGGCTACACCTTC. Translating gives CASSLDRGWNGYTF.

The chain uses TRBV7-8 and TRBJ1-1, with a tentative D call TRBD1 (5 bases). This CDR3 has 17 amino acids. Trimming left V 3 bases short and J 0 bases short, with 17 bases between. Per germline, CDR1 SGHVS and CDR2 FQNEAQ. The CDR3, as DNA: TGTGCCAGCAGCTTCTTCGGGGGGACGGTAATGAACACTGAAGCTTTCTTT. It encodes CASSFFGGTVMNTEAFF.

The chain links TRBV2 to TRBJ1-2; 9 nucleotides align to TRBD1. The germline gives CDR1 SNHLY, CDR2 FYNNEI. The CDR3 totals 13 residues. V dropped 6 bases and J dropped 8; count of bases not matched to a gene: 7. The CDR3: CASRPGTGFGYTF. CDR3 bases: TGTGCCAGCAGGCCCGGGACAGGGTTCGGCTACACCTTC.

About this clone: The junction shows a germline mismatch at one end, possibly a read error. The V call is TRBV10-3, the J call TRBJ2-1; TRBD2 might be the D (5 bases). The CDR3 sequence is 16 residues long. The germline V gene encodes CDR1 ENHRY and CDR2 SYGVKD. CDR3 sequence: CSISELRDPPGNEQFF. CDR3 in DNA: TGTTCCATCAGTGAGCTCCGGGATCCCCCCGGCAATGAGCAGTTCTTC.

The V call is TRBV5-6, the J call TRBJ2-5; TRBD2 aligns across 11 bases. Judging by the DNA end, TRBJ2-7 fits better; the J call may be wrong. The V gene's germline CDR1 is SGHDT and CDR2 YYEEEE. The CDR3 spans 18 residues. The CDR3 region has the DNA TGTGCCAGCAGCTTGGTAACTAGCGGGAGAGGAGGGTTGGACGAGCAGTACTTC. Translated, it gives CASSLVTSGRGGLDEQYF.

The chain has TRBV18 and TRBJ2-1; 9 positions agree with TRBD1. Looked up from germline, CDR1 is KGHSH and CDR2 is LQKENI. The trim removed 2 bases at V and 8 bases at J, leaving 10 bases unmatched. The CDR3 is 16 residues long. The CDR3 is CASSPGGQGSHDEQFF. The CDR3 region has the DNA TGTGCCAGCTCACCAGGCGGACAGGGGTCGCACGATGAGCAGTTCTTC.

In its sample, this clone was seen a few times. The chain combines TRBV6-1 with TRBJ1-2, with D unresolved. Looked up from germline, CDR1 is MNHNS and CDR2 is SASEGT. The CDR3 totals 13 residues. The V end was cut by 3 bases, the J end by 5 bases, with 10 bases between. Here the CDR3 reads CASSDWANYGYTF. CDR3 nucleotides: TGTGCCAGCAGTGATTGGGCAAATTATGGCTACACCTTC.

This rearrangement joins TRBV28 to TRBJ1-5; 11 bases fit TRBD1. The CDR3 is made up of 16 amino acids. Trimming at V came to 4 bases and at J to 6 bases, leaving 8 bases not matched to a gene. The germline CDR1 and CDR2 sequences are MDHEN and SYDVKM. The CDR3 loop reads CASSWGQGVDTQPQHF. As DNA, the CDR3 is TGTGCCAGCAGTTGGGGACAGGGGGTGGATACTCAGCCCCAGCATTTT.

The CDR3, as DNA: TGTGCCAGCAGCTTGGAGGTCGGCACTGAAGCTTTCTTT. Its translation is CASSLEVGTEAFF. The genes are TRBV7-9 and TRBJ1-1; no reliable D call. The germline V and J ends were trimmed by 3 bases and 4 bases, with 9 bases remaining between them. This CDR3 spans 13 amino acids. Germline V lookup: CDR1 SEHNR, CDR2 FQNEAQ (reference sequence).

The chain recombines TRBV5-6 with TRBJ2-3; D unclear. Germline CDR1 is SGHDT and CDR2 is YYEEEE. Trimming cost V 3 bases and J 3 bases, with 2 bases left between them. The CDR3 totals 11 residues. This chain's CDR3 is CASSSTDTQYF. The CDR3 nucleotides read TGTGCCAGCAGCTCGACAGATACGCAGTATTTT.

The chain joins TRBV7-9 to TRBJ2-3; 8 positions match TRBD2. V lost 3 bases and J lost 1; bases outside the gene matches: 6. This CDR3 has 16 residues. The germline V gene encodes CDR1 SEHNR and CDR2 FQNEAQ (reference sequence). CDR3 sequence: CASSLSSGRGTDTQYF. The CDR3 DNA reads TGTGCCAGCAGCTTGTCTTCCGGGAGGGGCACAGATACGCAGTATTTT.